This TCR beta chain appears in the sequencing data of a study of shared clonotypes between healthy human individuals. The study's findings and limits: Represented diversity (both genetic and exposure-history) was limited by the small number of donors.

Donors, healthy HIV-negative adults, lacked recent acute infections or vaccinations. CD4+ cells yielded CD45RA+ naive and CD45RA-negative memory subsets. The length of the CDR3 is 14 residues. Germline lookup yields CDR1 MRHNA and CDR2 SNTAGT. V gave up 3 bases and J gave up 1 base, with 9 bases separating them. This clone showed up just once. Its antigen is currently unknown. The assay used deep level. The repertoire was sequenced with immunoSEQ multiplex PCR; TCRdb's copy has only in-frame clones and lacks some. The sample contains 400,000 to 600,000 clones, roughly 95% of which appear only once. The specimen sequenced was naive CD4+ T cells sorted from blood. Subset defined: CD45RA+ positively selected. J is TRBJ1-1 and V is TRBV6-4, with D possibly TRBD1 on 5 matching bases. The TCR comes from a woman in her thirties in good health. The CDR3 reads CASSERGANTEAFF. CDR3 coding DNA: TGTGCCAGCAGTGAAAGAGGGGCGAACACTGAAGCTTTCTTT.